This paragraph covers one T cell receptor (beta chain) sequence. With 4 bases removed from V and 8 bases from J, the gap between germline ends came to 12 bases. The CDR3 has 13 residues. Germline V gene lookup returns CDR1 MNHEY and CDR2 SMNVEV (reference sequence). This entry comes from a study of CD8+ T cells in alopecia areata. The authors extracted RNA and reverse transcribed it into cDNA as the sequencing template. The repertoire was sequenced with immunoSEQ multiplex PCR; TCRdb's copy has only in-frame clones and lacks some. The table includes 140,000 to 150,000 clones, about 51% detected once. Indicated treatment: oral pan-JAK inhibitor, 5-10 mg twice daily.

The starting material was CD8+ T cells sorted from blood, obtained at week 4, from a patient treated with tofacitinib. This TCR was recovered from a human donor with alopecia areata. The chain carries TRBV27 and TRBJ2-1; perhaps TRBD1 as D (5 bases). The CDR3 is CASSWGRVYEQFF. Written as DNA, the CDR3 is TGTGCCAGCAGTTGGGGCCGGGTTTATGAGCAGTTCTTC.